This T cell receptor (beta chain) was observed in a study of T cell changes during pregnancy in multiple sclerosis (dated by TCRdb to about 2019). Regarding the complete study: The study examined how the T cell repertoire changed over the course of pregnancy in women with multiple sclerosis.

Libraries were constructed by the immunoSEQ multiplex PCR assay. The source is immuneACCESS, and TCRdb retained only in-frame sequences with V and J called. Part of the clones is not carried over; for the studies checked, unresolved V genes explain less than half of this, and the remainder is unexplained. This sample gives more than 55,000 clones in total; more than 85% of them show up just once. The ten largest clones take up 1.6% of the sample. Turning to this clone: This clone's antigen is unknown. The sample holds no much larger clone one base away, and base qualities are not on file.

CDR1 and CDR2, looked up from the germline V gene, are SNHLY and FYNNEI. Trimming removed 6 bases from V and 7 bases from J; the gene matches leave 9 bases unexplained. From its cysteine to its phenylalanine, the CDR3 spans 14 amino acids. The DNA shown is the 42-base CDR3, in frame from base 1. The rearranged chain carries TRBV2 and TRBJ2-7; 10 bases in the middle match TRBD1. The TCR comes from a female donor in good health, enrolled as a control in a pregnancy study. The source material was peripheral blood, sampled in the first trimester of pregnancy. The DNA sequence follows: TGTGCCAGCAGCTTCGACAGGGGGCTGGGTGAGCAGTACTTC. Translated, this gives CASSFDRGLGEQYF.